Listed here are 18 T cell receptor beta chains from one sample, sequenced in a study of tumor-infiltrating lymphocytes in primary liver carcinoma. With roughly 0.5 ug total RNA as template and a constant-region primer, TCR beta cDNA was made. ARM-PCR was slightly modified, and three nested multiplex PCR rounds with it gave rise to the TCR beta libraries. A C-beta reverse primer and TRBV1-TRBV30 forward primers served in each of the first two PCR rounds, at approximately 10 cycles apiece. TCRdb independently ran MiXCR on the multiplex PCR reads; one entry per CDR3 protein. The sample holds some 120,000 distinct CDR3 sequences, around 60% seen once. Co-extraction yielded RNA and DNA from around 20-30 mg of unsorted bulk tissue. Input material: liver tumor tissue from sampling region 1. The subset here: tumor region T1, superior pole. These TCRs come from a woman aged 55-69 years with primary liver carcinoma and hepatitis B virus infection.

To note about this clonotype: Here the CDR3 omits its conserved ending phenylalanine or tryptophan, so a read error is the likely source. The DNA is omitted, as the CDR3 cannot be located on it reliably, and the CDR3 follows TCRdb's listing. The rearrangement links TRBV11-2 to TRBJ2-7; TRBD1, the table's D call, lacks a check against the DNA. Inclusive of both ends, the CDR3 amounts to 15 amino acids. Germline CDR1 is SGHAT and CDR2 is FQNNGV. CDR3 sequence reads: CVSSLDPAGTYEPYL.

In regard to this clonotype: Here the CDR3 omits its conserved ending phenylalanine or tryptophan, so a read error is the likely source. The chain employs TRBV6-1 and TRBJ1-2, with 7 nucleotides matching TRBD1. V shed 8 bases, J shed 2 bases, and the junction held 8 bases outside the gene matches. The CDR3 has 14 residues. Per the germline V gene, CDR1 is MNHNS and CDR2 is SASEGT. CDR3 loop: CASGQVVRNYGYTL. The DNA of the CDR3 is TGTGCCAGCGGACAGGTAGTACGGAACTATGGCTACACCTTA.

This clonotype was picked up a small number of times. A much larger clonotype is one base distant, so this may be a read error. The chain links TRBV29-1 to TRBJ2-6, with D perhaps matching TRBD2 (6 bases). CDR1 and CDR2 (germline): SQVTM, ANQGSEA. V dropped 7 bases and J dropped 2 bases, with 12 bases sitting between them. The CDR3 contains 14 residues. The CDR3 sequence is CSAGGETGANVLTF. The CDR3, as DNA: TGCAGCGCCGGAGGGGAAACTGGGGCCAACGTCCTGACTTTC.

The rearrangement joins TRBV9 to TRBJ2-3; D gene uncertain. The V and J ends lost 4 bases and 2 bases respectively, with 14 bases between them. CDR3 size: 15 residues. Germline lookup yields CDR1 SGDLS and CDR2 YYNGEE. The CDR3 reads CASSQVTLHTDTQYF. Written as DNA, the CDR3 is TGTGCCAGCAGCCAAGTGACTCTCCACACAGATACGCAGTATTTT.

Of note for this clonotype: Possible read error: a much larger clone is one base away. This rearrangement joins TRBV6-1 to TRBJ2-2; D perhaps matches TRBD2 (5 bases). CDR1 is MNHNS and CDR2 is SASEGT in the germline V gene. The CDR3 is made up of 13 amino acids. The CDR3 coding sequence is TGTGCCAGCAGTGAAGCCGACACCGGGGAGCCGTTTTTT. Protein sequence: CASSEADTGEPFF.

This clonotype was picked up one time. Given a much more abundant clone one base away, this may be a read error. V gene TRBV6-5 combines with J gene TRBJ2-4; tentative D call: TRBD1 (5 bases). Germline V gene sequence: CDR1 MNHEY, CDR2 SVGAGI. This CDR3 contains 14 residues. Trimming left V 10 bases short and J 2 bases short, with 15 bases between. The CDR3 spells CATSIRGSKNIQYF. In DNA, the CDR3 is TGTGCCACCTCTATAAGGGGATCCAAAAACATTCAGTACTTC.

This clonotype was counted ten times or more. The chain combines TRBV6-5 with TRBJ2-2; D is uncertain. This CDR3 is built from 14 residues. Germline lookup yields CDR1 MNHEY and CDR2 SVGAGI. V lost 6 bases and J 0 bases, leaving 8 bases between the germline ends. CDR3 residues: CASRPVSNTGELFF. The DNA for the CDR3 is TGTGCCAGCAGACCAGTATCGAACACCGGGGAGCTGTTTTTT.

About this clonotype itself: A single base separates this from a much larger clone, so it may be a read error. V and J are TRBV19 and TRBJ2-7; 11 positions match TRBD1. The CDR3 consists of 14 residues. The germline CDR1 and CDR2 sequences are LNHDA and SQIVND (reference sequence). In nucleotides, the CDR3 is TGTGTCAGTAGTACCGGGACAGGGGGAGAAGAGCAGTACTTC. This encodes CVSSTGTGGEEQYF.

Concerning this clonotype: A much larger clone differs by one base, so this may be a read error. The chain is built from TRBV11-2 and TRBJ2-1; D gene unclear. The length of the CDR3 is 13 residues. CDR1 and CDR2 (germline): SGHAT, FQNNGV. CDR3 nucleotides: TGTACCAGCAGCTTTACCCAGCTCAATGAGCAGTTCTTC. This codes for CTSSFTQLNEQFF.

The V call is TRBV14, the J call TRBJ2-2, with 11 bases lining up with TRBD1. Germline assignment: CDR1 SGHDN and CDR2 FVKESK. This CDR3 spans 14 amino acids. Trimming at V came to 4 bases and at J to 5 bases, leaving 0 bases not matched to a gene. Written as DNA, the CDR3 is TGTGCCAGCAGCCGGGACAGGGGGACCGGGGAGCTGTTTTTT. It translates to CASSRDRGTGELFF.

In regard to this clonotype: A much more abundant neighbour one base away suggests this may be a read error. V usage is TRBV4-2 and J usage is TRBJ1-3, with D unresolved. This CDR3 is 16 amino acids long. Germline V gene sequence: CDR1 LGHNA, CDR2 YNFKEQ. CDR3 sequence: CASSQEVRSSGNTVYF. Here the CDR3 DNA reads TGTGCCAGCAGCCAGGAGGTTCGGTCCTCTGGAAACACCGTATATTTT.

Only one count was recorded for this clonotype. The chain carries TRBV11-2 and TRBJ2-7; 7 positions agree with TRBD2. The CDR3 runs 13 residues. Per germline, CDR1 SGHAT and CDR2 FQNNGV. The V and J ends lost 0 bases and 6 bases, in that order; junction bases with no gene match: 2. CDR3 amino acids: CASSLDREGEQYF. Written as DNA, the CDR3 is TGTGCCAGCAGCTTAGATAGGGAGGGCGAGCAGTACTTC.

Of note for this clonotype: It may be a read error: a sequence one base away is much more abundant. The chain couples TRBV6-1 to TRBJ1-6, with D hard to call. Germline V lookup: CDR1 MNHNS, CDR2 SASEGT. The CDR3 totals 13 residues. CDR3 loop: CASRLEYNSHLHF. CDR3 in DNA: TGTGCCAGCCGCCTCGAGTATAATTCACACCTCCACTTT.

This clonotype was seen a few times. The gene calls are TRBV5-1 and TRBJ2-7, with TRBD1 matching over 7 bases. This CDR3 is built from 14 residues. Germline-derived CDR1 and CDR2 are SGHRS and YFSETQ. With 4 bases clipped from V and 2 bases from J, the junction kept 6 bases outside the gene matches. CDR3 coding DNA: TGCGCCAGCAGCACCGGACAGGAGCCCTACGAGCAGTACTTC. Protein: CASSTGQEPYEQYF. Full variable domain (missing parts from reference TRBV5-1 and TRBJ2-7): KAGVTQTPRYLIKTRGQQVTLSCSPISGHRSVSWYQQTPGQGLQFLFEYFSETQRNKGNFPGRFSGRQFSNSRSEMNVSTLELGDSALYLCASSTGQEPYEQYFGPGTRLTVT.

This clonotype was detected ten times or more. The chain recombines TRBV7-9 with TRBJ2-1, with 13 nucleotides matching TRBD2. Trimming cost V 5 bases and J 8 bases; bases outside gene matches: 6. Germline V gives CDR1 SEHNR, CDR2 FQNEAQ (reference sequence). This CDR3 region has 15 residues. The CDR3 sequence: CASSHTSGRADEQFF. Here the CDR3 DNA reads TGTGCCAGCAGCCACACTAGCGGGAGGGCCGATGAGCAGTTCTTC.

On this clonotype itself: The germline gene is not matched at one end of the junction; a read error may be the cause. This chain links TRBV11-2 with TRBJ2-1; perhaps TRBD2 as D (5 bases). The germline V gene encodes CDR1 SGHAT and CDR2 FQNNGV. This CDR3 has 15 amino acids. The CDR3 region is CASSLRELDYSEQFF. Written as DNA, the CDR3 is TGTGCCAGCAGCTTAAGGGAACTAGACTACAGTGAGCAGTTCTTC.

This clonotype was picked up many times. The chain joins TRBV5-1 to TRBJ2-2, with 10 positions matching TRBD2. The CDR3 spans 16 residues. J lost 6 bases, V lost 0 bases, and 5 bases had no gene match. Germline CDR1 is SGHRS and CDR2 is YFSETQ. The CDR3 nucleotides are TGCGCCAGCAGCTTGGGTGGGACTAGCGCGTCCGGGGAGCTGTTTTTT. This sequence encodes CASSLGGTSASGELFF.

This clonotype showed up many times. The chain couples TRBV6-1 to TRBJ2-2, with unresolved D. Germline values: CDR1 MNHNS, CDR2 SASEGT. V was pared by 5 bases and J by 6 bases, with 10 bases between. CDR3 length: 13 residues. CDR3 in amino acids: CASSPHGAGELFF. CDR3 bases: TGTGCCAGCAGTCCCCACGGAGCCGGGGAGCTGTTTTTT.